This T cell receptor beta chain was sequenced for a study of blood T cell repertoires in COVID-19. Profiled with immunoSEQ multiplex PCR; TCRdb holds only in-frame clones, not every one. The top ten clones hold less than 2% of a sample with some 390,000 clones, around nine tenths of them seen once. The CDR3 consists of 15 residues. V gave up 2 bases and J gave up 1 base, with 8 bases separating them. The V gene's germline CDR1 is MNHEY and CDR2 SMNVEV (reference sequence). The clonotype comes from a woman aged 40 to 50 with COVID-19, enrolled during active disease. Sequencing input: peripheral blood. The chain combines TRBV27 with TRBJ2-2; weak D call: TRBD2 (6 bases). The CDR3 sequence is CASSLRGLNTGELFF. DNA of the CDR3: TGTGCCAGCAGTTTACGGGGACTGAACACCGGGGAGCTGTTTTTT.